This entry features one TCR beta chain sequence. These data belong to a study of circulating and synovial CD4+ cells in juvenile arthritis. Data came from immunoSEQ multiplex PCR; TCRdb stores just in-frame clones and leaves some out. The table has 30,000 to 40,000 clones, 90% to 95% seen once. The sample taken for sequencing was CD4+ T cells from blood. The sequence was obtained from a human donor with juvenile idiopathic arthritis.

CDR3 protein: CASSLGTSAYEQYF. The CDR3 coding sequence is TGTGCCAGCAGTTTAGGGACTAGCGCCTACGAGCAGTACTTC. The chain has TRBV27 and TRBJ2-7; 10 bases fit TRBD2. Germline V CDR1 and CDR2: MNHEY, SMNVEV (reference sequence). V lost 2 bases to trimming and J lost 2 bases; unmatched junction nucleotides: 0. CDR3 length equals 14 residues.